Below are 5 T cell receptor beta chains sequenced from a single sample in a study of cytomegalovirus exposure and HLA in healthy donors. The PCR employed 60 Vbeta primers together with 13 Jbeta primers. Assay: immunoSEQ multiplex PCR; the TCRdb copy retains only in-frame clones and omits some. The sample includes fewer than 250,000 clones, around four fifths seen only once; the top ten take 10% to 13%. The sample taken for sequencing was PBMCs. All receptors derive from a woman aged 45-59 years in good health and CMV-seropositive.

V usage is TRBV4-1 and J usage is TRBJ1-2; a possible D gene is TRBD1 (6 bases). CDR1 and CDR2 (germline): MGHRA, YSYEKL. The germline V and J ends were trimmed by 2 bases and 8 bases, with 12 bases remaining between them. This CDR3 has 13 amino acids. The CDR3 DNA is TGCGCCAGCAGCCAACCAGACAGGAAAGGCTACACCTTC. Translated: CASSQPDRKGYTF.

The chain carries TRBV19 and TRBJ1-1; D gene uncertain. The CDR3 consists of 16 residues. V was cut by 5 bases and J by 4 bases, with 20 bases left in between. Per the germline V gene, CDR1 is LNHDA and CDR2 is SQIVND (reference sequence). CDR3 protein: CASSPAGAPMSTEAFF. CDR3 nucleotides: TGTGCCAGTAGTCCCGCGGGCGCTCCGATGAGCACTGAAGCTTTCTTT. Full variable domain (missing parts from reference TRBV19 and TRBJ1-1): DGGITQSPKYLFRKEGQNVTLSCEQNLNHDAMYWYRQDPGQGLRLIYYSQIVNDFQKGDIAEGYSVSREKKESFPLTVTSAQKNPTAFYLCASSPAGAPMSTEAFFGQGTRLTVV.

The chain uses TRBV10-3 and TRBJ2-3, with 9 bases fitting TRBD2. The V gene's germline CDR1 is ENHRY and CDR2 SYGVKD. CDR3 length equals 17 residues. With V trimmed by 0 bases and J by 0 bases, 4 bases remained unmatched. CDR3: CAISESPSGVSTDTQYF. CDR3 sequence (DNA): TGTGCCATCAGTGAGTCGCCTAGCGGGGTTAGCACAGATACGCAGTATTTT.

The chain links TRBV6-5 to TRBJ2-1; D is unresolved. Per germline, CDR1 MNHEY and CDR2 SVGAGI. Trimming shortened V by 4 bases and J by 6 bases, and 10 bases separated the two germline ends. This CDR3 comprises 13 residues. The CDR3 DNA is TGTGCCAGCAGTTCTAGTATGAGCAATGAGCAGTTCTTC. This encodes CASSSSMSNEQFF.

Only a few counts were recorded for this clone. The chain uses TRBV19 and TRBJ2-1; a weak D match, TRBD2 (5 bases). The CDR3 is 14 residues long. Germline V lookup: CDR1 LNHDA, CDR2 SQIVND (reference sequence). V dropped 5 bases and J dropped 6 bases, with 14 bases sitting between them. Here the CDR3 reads CASSPPVAGNEQFF. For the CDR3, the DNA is TGTGCCAGTAGTCCCCCCGTTGCGGGCAATGAGCAGTTCTTC. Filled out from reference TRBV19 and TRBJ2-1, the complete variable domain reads DGGITQSPKYLFRKEGQNVTLSCEQNLNHDAMYWYRQDPGQGLRLIYYSQIVNDFQKGDIAEGYSVSREKKESFPLTVTSAQKNPTAFYLCASSPPVAGNEQFFGPGTRLTVL.